The text below deals with one T cell receptor (beta chain). Only in-frame clones appear in the TCRdb table, and some are missing; sequencing was by immunoSEQ multiplex PCR. The table includes approximately 70,000 clones, 70% to 90% detected once. Germline lookup yields CDR1 SNHLY and CDR2 FYNNEI. The CDR3 has 14 amino acids. V lost 4 bases and J lost 4, with 11 bases in between. The data were obtained in a study of OX40 agonist ivuxolimab in advanced cancers. The rearrangement joins TRBV2 to TRBJ2-1, with a possible D match to TRBD2 (6 bases). This sample comprised CD4+ or CD8+ T cells sorted from blood, obtained in a trial of the OX40 agonist ivuxolimab. The source is an adult with an advanced solid tumor such as melanoma, head and neck, liver or kidney cancer. CDR3 sequence: CASSGVAEYNEQFF. DNA of the CDR3: TGTGCCAGCAGTGGGGTAGCGGAGTACAATGAGCAGTTCTTC. Using reference TRBV2 and TRBJ2-1 for the parts outside the CDR3, the full variable domain is EPEVTQTPSHQVTQMGQEVILRCVPISNHLYFYWYRQILGQKVEFLVSFYNNEISEKSEIFDDQFSVERPDGSNFTLKIRSTKLEDSAMYFCASSGVAEYNEQFFGPGTRLTVL.